This T cell receptor beta chain came from a study of shared clonotypes between healthy human individuals. The table came from immunoSEQ multiplex PCR; TCRdb's copy has only in-frame clones and leaves some out. The sample shows 550,000 to 850,000 clones, roughly 70% of them seen only once. The split of CD4+ cells yielded CD45RA+ naive and CD45RA-negative memory subsets. Looked up from germline, CDR1 is SGHAT and CDR2 is FQNNGV. The CDR3 sequence is 17 residues long. V lost 4 bases and J lost 8; bases outside the gene matches: 14. This chain joins TRBV11-2 and TRBJ1-2; TRBD1 aligns across 12 bases. The receptor's source is a woman aged 25 to 39 in good health. What was sequenced was memory CD4+ T cells sorted from blood. The subset here: CD45RA-negative fraction. In DNA form, the CDR3 reads TGTGCCAGCAGCTATCGAAAGCCGGGACAGGGGGCGCGAGGCTACACCTTC. Its translation: CASSYRKPGQGARGYTF.